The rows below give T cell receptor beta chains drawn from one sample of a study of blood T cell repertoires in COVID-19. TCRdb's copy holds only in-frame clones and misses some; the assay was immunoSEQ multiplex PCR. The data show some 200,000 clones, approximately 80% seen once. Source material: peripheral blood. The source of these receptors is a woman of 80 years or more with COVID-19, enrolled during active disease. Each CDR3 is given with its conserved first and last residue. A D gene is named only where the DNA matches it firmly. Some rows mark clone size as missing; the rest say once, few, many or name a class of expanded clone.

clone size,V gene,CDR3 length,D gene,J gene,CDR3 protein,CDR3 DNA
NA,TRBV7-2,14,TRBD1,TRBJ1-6,CASSLTGTDSPLHF,TGTGCCAGCAGCCTGACAGGGACTGATTCACCCCTCCACTTT
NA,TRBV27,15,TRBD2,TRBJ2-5,CASSTRTSPQETQYF,TGTGCCAGCAGTACCCGGACTAGCCCACAAGAGACCCAGTACTTC
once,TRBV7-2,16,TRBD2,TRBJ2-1,CASSLGRAAGGNEQFF,TGTGCCAGCAGCTTAGGTCGAGCGGCGGGGGGCAATGAGCAGTTCTTC
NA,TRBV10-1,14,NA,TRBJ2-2,CASWPGDGTGELFF,TGCGCCAGCTGGCCAGGGGATGGCACCGGGGAGCTGTTTTTT
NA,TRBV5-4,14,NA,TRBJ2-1,CASSPRDLTNEQFF,TGTGCCAGCAGCCCCCGGGACTTGACCAATGAGCAGTTCTTC
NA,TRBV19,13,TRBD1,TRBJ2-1,CASRGQGVNEQFF,TGTGCCAGTAGGGGACAGGGTGTCAATGAGCAGTTCTTC
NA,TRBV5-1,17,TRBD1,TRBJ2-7,CASSLGVGTGASYEQYF,TGCGCCAGCAGCTTGGGGGTAGGGACAGGCGCCTCCTACGAGCAGTACTTC
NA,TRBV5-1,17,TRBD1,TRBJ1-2,CASSLAGDQGGIDGYTF,TGCGCCAGCAGCTTGGCCGGGGATCAAGGGGGCATCGATGGCTACACCTTC
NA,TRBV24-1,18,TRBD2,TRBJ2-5,CATSDLPRGGRGQETQYF,TGTGCCACCAGTGATTTGCCTCGCGGGGGAAGAGGACAAGAGACCCAGTACTTC
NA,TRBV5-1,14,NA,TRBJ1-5,CASSPGRGEQPQHF,TGCGCCAGCAGCCCAGGACGGGGGGAGCAGCCCCAGCATTTT
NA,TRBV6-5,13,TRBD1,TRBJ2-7,CASCRTGDFEQYF,TGTGCCAGCTGTCGGACAGGGGATTTCGAGCAGTACTTC
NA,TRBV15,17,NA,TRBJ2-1,CATSGSPPGTRNNEQFF,TGTGCCACCAGCGGGTCCCCTCCCGGGACACGGAACAATGAGCAGTTCTTC
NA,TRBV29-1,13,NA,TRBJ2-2,CSVEDRRTGELFF,TGCAGCGTTGAAGATCGCAGGACCGGGGAGCTGTTTTTT
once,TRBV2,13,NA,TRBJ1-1,CASTAEGGTEAFF,TGTGCCAGCACGGCGGAGGGGGGGACTGAAGCTTTCTTT
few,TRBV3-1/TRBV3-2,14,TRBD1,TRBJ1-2,CASSQDRGRRPYTF,TGTGCCAGCAGCCAAGATAGGGGGCGCAGGCCCTACACCTTC
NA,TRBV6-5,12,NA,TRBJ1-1,CASWERATEAFF,TGTGCCAGCTGGGAGAGGGCCACTGAAGCTTTCTTT
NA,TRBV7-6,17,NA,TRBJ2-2,CASSDPGHLLDTGELFF,TGTGCCAGCAGCGACCCGGGACACCTACTGGACACCGGGGAGCTGTTTTTT
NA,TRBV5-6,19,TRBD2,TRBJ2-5,CASSLVLTSGGPGTETQYF,TGTGCCAGCAGCTTGGTCCTAACTAGCGGGGGGCCGGGGACAGAGACCCAGTACTTC
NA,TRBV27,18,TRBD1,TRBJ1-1,CASSLLGFRGRDYTEAFF,TGTGCCAGCAGTTTATTAGGGTTCAGGGGGCGGGATTATACTGAAGCTTTCTTT
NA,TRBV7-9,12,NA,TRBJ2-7,CASSLDTYEQYF,TGTGCCAGCAGCTTGGACACCTACGAGCAGTACTTC
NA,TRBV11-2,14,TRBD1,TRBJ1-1,CASSFTRDRGEAFF,TGTGCCAGCAGCTTTACCCGGGACAGGGGTGAAGCTTTCTTT
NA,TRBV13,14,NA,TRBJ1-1,CASSFRRGNTEAFF,TGTGCCAGCAGCTTCCGAAGGGGGAACACTGAAGCTTTCTTT
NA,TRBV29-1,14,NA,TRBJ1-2,CSVDTGSPNYGYTF,TGCAGCGTTGATACGGGGTCCCCTAACTATGGCTACACCTTC
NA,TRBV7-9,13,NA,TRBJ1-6,CASSAILDSPLHF,TGTGCCAGCAGCGCCATACTTGATTCACCCCTCCACTTT
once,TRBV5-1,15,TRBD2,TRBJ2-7,CASSLGGGSHYEQYF,TGCGCCAGCAGCTTGGGCGGGGGATCCCACTACGAGCAGTACTTC
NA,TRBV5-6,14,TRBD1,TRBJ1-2,CASSSNTGVYGYTF,TGTGCCAGCAGCTCGAATACAGGGGTCTATGGCTACACCTTC
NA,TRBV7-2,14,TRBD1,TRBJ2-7,CASSLGGQGYEQYF,TGTGCCAGCAGCTTAGGGGGACAGGGCTACGAGCAGTACTTC
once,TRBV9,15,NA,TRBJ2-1,CASSVGGLGTEKQFF,TGTGCCAGCAGCGTAGGGGGCTTGGGAACGGAAAAGCAGTTCTTC
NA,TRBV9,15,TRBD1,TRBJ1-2,CASSAPGTEVRGYTF,TGTGCCAGCAGCGCCCCCGGGACAGAGGTGAGGGGCTACACCTTC
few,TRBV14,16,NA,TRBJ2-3,CASSQDSGRAGNTQYF,TGTGCCAGCAGCCAAGATAGTGGCAGGGCGGGGAATACGCAGTATTTT
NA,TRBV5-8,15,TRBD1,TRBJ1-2,CASSLGGQGMYGYTF,TGTGCCAGCAGCTTAGGAGGACAGGGAATGTATGGCTACACCTTC
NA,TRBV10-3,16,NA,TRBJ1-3,CAISEGQTFSGNTIYF,TGTGCCATCAGTGAGGGACAGACGTTCTCTGGAAACACCATATATTTT
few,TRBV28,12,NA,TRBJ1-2,CASTRGGYGYTF,TGTGCCAGCACCAGGGGCGGCTATGGCTACACCTTC
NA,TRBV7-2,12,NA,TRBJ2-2,CASGRGTGELFF,TGTGCCAGCGGCAGGGGAACCGGGGAGCTGTTTTTT
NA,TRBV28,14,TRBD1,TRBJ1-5,CASSPDRGYQPQHF,TGTGCCAGCAGCCCTGACAGGGGATATCAGCCCCAGCATTTT
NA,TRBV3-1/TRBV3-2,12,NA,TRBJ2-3,CASGDRSDTQYF,TGTGCCAGCGGAGATAGATCAGATACGCAGTATTTT
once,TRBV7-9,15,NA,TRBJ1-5,CASSLEGYSNQPQHF,TGTGCCAGCAGCTTAGAGGGGTATAGCAATCAGCCCCAGCATTTT
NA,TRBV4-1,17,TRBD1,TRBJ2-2,CASSQPTGNRDTGELFF,TGCGCCAGCAGCCAACCGACAGGGAATCGGGACACCGGGGAGCTGTTTTTT
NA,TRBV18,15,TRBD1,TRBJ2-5,CASSPQQGASETQYF,TGTGCCAGCTCACCACAACAGGGGGCATCAGAGACCCAGTACTTC
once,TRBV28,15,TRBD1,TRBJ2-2,CASSRSDRGSGELFF,TGTGCCAGCAGTCGATCGGACAGGGGATCCGGGGAGCTGTTTTTT
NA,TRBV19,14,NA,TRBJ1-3,CASSLTELGNTIYF,TGTGCCAGTAGCCTCACCGAACTTGGAAACACCATATATTTT
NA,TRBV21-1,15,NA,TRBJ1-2,CATSGGRGGLYGYTF,TGTGCCACCTCAGGAGGCCGGGGTGGCCTTTATGGCTACACCTTC
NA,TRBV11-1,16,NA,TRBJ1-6,CASSLRLQNYNSPLHF,TGTGCCAGCAGCTTAAGATTACAGAACTATAATTCACCCCTCCACTTT
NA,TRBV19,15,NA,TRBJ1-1,CASSMASTGNTEAFF,TGTGCCAGTAGTATGGCCTCGACAGGGAACACTGAAGCTTTCTTT